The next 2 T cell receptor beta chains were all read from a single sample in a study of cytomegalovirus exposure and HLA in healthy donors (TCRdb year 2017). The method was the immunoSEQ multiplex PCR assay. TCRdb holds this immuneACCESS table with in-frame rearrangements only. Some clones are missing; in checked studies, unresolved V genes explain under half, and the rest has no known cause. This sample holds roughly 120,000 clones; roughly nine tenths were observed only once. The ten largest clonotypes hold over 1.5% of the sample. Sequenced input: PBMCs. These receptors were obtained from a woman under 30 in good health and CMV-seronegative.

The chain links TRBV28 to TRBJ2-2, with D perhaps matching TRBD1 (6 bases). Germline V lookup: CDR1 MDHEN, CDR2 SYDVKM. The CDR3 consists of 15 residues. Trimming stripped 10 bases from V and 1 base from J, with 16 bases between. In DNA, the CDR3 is TGTGCCAACTCACCTGGGGGCGTGAACACCGGGGAGCTGTTTTTT. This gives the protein CANSPGGVNTGELFF.

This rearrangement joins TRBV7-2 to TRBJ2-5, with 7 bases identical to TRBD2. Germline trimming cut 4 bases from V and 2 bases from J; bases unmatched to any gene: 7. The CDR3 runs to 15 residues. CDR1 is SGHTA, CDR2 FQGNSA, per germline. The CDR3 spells CASSSMGGEQETQYF. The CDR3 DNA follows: TGTGCCAGCAGCTCGATGGGGGGGGAACAAGAGACCCAGTACTTC.